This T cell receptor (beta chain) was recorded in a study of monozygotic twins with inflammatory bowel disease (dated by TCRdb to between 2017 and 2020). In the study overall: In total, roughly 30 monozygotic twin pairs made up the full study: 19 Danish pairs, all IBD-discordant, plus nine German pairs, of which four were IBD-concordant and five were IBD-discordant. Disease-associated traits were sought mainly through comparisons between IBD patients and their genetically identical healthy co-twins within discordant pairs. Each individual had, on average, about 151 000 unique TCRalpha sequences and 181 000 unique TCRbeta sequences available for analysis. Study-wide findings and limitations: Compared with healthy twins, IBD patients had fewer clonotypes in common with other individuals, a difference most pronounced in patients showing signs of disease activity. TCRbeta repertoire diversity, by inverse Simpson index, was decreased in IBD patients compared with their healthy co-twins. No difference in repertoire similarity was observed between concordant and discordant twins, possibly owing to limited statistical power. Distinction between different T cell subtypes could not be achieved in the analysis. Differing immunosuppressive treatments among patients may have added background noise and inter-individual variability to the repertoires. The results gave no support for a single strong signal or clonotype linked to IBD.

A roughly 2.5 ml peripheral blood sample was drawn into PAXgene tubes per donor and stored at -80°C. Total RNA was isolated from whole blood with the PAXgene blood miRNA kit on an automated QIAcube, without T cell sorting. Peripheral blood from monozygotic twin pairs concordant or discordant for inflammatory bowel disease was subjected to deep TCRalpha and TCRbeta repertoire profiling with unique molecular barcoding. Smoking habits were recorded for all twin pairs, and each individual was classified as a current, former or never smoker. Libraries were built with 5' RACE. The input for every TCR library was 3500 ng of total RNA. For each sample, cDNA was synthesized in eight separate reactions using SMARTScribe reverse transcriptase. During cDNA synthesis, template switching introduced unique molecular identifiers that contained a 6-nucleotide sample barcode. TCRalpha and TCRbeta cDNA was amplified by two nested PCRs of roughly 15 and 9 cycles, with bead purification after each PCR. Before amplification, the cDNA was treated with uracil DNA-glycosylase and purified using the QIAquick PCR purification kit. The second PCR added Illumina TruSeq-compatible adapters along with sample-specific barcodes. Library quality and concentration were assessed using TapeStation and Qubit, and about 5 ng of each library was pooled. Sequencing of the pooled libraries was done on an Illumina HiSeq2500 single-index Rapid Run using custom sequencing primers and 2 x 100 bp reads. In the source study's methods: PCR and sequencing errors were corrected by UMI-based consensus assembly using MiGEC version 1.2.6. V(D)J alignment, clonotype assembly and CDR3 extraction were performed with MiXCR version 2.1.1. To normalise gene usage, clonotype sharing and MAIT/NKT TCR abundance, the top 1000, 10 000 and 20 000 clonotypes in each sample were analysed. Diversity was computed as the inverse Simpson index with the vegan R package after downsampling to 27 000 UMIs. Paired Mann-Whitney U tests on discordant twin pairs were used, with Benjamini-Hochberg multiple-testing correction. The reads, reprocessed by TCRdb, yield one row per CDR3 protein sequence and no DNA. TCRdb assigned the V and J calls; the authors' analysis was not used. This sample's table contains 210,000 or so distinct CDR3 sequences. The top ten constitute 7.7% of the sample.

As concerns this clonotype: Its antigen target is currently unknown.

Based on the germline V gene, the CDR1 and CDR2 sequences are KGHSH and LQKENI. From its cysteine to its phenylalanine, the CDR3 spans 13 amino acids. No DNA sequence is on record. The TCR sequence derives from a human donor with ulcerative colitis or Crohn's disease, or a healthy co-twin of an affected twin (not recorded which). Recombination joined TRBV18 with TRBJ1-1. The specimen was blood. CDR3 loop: CASSPVLNTEAFF.